What follows describes a single T cell receptor beta chain. The record originates from a study of blood T cell repertoires in COVID-19. As for the study in general: The samples span acute and convalescent COVID-19 from the United States, Italy and Spain. T cells, B-cell-depleted T cells, or PBMCs supplied cDNA or gDNA.

Trimming took off 3 bases at V and 0 bases at J, with 12 bases between the two ends. The CDR3 extends over 15 amino acids. Germline CDR1 SNHLY, CDR2 FYNNEI. Data came from immunoSEQ multiplex PCR; TCRdb stores just in-frame clones and leaves some out. The data hold more than 80,000 clones, with roughly 89% observed a single time. V and J are TRBV2 and TRBJ2-7, with a possible D match to TRBD2 (5 bases). The specimen was peripheral blood. The clonotype was recovered from a woman aged 60-75 years with COVID-19, enrolled during active disease. Here the CDR3 DNA reads TGTGCCAGCAGTGATGCGGGCCCCAGCTCCTACGAGCAGTACTTC. Amino acids: CASSDAGPSSYEQYF.